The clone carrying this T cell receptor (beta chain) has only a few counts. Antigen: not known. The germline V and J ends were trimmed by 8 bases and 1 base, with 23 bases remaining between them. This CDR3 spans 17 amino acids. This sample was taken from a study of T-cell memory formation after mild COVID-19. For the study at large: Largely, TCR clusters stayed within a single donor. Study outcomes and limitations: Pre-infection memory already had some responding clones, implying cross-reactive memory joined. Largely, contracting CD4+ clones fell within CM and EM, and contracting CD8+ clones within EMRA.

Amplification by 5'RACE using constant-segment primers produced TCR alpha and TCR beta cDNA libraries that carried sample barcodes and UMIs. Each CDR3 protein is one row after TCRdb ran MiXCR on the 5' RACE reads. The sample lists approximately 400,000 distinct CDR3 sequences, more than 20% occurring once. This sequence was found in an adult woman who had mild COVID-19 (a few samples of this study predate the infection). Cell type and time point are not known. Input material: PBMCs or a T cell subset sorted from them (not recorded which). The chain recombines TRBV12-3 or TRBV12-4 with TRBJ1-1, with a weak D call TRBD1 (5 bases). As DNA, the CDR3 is TGTGCCAGCTGGGCCGCATGGAGGACTGGGGCGAACACTGAAGCTTTCTTT. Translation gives CASWAAWRTGANTEAFF.